This T cell receptor beta chain was found in a study of blood T cell repertoires in COVID-19. Study overall: PBMCs, B-cell-depleted T cells, or T cells provided the cDNA or gDNA that made up the material.

The ends were cut back, 1 base at V and 1 base at J, with 7 bases in the middle. Germline V lookup: CDR1 KGHSH, CDR2 LQKENI. The CDR3 has 15 residues. Measured with immunoSEQ multiplex PCR; TCRdb has only the in-frame clones, and not every one. The sample yields some 320,000 clones, 90% seen once. Participant age was about 18 to 89 years, and participants resided in 24 US areas. Assignment of participants to cohorts was predicated upon participant-reported clinical history. Participants in the exposed group had met a COVID-19 case in the 2 weeks before joining the study. This receptor was taken from a woman in her 30s who had been exposed to COVID-19. The V gene is TRBV18, the J gene TRBJ2-2; weak D call: TRBD2 (6 bases). The sample comprised PBMCs or T cells enriched from blood (not recorded which). In DNA, the CDR3 is TGTGCCAGCTCACCACGGGGGGAGAACACCGGGGAGCTGTTTTTT. Protein product: CASSPRGENTGELFF.